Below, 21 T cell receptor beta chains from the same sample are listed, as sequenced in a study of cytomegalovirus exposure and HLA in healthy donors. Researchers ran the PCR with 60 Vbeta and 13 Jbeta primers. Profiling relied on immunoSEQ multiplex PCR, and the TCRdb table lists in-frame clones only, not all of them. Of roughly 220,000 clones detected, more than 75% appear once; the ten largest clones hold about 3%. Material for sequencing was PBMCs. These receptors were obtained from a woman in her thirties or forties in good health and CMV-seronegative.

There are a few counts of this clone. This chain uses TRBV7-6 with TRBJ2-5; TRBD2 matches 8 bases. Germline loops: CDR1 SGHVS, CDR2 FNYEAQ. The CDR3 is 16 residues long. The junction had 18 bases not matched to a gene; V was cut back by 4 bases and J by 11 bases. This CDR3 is CASSSTGREGRYEQYF. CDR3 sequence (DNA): TGTGCCAGCAGCTCGACTGGACGGGAGGGCCGGTATGAGCAGTACTTC.

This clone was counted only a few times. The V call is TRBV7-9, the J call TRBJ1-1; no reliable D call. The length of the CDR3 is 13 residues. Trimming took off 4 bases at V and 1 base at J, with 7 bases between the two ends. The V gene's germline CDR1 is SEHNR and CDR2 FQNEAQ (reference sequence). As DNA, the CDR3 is TGTGCCAGCAGCTACACACCGAACACTGAAGCTTTCTTT. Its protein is CASSYTPNTEAFF.

In DNA form, the CDR3 reads TGTGCCAGCAGCGTAGAGGGGAGCACAGATACGCAGTATTTT. Translation gives CASSVEGSTDTQYF. The V and J genes are TRBV9 and TRBJ2-3, with D possibly being TRBD1 (5 bases). This CDR3 region has 14 residues. Trimming left V 0 bases short and J 0 bases short, with 5 bases between. Germline assignment: CDR1 SGDLS and CDR2 YYNGEE.

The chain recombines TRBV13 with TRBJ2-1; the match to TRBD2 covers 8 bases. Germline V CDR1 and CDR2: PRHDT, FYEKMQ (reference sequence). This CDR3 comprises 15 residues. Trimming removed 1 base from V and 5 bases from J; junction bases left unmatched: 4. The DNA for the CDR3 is TGTGCCAGCAGCTTAGAGGGACTAGGAGACAATGAGCAGTTCTTC. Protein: CASSLEGLGDNEQFF.

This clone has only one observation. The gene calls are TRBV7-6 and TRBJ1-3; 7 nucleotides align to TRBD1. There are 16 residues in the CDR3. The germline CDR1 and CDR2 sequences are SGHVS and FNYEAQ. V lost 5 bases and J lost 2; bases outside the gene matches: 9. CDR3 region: CASSRNRGLTGNTIYF. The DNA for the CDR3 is TGTGCCAGCAGCCGAAACAGGGGATTAACTGGAAACACCATATATTTT. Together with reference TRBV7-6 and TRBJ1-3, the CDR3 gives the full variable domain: GAGVSQSPRYKVTKRGQDVALRCDPISGHVSLYWYRQALGQGPEFLTYFNYEAQQDKSGLPNDRFSAERPEGSISTLTIQRTEQRDSAMYRCASSRNRGLTGNTIYFGEGSWLTVV.

The DNA of the CDR3 is TGTGCCAGCAGCTTGGGAGGACAGGGATATTACGAGCAGTACTTC. Amino acid sequence: CASSLGGQGYYEQYF. The chain carries TRBV5-6 and TRBJ2-7, with 8 bases identical to TRBD1. Germline loops: CDR1 SGHDT, CDR2 YYEEEE. V lost 0 bases, J lost 4 bases, and 6 bases stayed unmatched. The CDR3 has 15 amino acids.

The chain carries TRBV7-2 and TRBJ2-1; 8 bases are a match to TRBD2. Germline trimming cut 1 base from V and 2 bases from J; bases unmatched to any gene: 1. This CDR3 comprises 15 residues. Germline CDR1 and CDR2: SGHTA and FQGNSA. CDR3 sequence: CASSLGGRPYNEQFF. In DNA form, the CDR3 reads TGTGCCAGCAGCTTAGGCGGGAGGCCCTACAATGAGCAGTTCTTC. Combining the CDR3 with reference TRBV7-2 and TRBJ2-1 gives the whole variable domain GAGVSQSPSNKVTEKGKDVELRCDPISGHTALYWYRQSLGQGLEFLIYFQGNSAPDKSGLPSDRFSAERTGGSVSTLTIQRTQQEDSAVYLCASSLGGRPYNEQFFGPGTRLTVL.

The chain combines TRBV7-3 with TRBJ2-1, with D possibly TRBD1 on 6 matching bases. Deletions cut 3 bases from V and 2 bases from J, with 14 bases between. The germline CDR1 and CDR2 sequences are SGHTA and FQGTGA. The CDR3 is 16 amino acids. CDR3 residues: CASSLSPGVAYNEQFF. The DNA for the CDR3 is TGTGCCAGCAGCTTGTCCCCAGGGGTAGCCTACAATGAGCAGTTCTTC.

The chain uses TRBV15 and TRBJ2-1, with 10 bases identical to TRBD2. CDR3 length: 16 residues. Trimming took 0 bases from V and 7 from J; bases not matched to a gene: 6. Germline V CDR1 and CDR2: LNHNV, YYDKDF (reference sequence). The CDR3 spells CATSRDLASGRNEQFF. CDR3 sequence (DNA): TGTGCCACCAGCAGAGATCTGGCTAGCGGGAGAAATGAGCAGTTCTTC.

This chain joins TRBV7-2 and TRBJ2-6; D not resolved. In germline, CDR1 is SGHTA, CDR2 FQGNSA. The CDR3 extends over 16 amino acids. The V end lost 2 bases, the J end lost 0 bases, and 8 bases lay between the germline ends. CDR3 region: CASSLSSNSGANVLTF. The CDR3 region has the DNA TGTGCCAGCAGCTTATCATCAAACTCTGGGGCCAACGTCCTGACTTTC.

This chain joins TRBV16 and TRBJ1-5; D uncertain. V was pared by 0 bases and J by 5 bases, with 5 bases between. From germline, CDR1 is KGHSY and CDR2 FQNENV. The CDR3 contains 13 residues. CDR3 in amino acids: CASSQSSDQPQHF. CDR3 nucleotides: TGTGCCAGCAGCCAATCTTCCGATCAGCCCCAGCATTTT.

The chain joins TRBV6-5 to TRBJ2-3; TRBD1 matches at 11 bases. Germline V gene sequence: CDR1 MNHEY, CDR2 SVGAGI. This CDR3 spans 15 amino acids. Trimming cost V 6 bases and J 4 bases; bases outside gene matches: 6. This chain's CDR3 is CASSKEGQGADTQYF. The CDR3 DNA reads TGTGCCAGCAGCAAAGAGGGACAGGGGGCAGATACGCAGTATTTT.

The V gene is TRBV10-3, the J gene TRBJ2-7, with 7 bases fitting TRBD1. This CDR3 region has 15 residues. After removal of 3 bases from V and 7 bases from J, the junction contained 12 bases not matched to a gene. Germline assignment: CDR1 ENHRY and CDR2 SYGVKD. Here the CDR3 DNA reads TGTGCCATCAGTGAACCCACAGGGGCCGCTCGGGAGCAGTACTTC. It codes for CAISEPTGAAREQYF.

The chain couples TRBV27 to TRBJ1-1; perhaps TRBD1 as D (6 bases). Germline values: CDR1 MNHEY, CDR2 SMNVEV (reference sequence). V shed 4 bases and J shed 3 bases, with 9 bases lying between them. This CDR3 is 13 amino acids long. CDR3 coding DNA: TGTGCCAGCAGTTACAGGGAACACACTGAAGCTTTCTTT. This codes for CASSYREHTEAFF.

The CDR3 DNA reads as TGTGCCAGCAGCGGCGTGGTGAGGGAGACCCAGTACTTC. Its protein product is CASSGVVRETQYF. The V call is TRBV9, the J call TRBJ2-5; D call uncertain. CDR1 and CDR2 (germline): SGDLS, YYNGEE. This CDR3 is built from 13 residues. Trimming stripped 3 bases from V and 5 bases from J, with 11 bases between.

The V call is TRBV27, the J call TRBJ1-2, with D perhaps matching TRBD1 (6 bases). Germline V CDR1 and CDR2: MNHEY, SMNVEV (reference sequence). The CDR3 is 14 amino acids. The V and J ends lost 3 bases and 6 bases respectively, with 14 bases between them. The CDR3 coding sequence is TGTGCCAGCAGTTTCGTTCAGGGGTGGGATGGCTACACCTTC. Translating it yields CASSFVQGWDGYTF.

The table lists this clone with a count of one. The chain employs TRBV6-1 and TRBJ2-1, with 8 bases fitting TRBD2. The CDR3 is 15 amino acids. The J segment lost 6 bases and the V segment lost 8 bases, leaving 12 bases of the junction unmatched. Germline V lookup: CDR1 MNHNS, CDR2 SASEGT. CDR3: CASSPVIAGSNEQFF. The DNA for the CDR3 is TGTGCCAGCTCCCCGGTGATAGCGGGGTCCAATGAGCAGTTCTTC.

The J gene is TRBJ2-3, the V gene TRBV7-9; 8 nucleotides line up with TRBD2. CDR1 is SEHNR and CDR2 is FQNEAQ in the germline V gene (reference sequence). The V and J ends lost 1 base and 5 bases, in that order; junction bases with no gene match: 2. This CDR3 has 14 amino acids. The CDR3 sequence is CASSLGSGIDTQYF. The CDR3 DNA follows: TGTGCCAGCAGCTTAGGTAGCGGGATAGATACGCAGTATTTT.

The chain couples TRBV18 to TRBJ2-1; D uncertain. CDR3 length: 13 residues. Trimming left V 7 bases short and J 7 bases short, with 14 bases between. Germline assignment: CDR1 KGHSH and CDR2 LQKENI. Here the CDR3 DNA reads TGTGCCAGCTTCATTACTCAAAAGAATGAGCAGTTCTTC. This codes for CASFITQKNEQFF.

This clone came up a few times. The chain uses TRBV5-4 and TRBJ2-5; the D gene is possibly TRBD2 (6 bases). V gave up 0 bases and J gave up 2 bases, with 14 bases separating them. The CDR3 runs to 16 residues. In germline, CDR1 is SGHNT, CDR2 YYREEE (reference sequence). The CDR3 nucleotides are TGTGCCAGCAGCTTGGTAAAGACTAGTGCTCAAGAGACCCAGTACTTC. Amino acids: CASSLVKTSAQETQYF.

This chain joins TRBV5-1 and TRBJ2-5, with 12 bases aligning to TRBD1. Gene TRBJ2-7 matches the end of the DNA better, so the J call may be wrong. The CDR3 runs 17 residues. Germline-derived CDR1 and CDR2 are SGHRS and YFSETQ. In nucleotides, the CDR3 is TGCGCCAGCAGCTTAGTCCCGGGACAGGGGGCGCAATACGAGCAGTACTTC. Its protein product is CASSLVPGQGAQYEQYF.